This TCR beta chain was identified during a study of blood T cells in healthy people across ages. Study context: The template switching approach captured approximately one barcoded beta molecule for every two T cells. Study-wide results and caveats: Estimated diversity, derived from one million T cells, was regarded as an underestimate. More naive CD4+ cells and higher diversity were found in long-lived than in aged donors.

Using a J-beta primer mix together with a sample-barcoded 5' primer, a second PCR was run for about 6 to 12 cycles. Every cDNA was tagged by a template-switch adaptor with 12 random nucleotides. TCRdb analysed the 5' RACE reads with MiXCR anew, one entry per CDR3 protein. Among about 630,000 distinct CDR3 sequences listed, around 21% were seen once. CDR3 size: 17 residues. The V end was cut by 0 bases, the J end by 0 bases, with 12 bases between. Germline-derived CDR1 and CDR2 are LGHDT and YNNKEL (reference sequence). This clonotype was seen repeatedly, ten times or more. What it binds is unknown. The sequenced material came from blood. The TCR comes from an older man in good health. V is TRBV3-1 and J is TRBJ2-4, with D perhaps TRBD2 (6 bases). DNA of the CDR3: TGTGCCAGCAGCCAAGATCGGGGACTGTTAGCCAAAAACATTCAGTACTTC. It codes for CASSQDRGLLAKNIQYF.